These T cell receptor beta chains were read from a single sample in a study of blood T cells in healthy people across ages. TCRdb reprocessed the 5' RACE reads via MiXCR and lists one record per CDR3 protein. The repertoire includes some 750,000 distinct CDR3 sequences, approximately 21% of them detected once, and roughly a fifth sits in the top ten. The source material was blood. These TCRs come from a man between 70 and 80 years old in good health. The CDR3 runs from the conserved cysteine through the conserved F or W. D genes are given only for firm matches. Rows may omit the clone size; those that give it use once, few, many or a size class.

-	TRBJ2-7	TRBV10-1	-	CASSELNGGPYEQYF	TGCGCCAGCAGTGAGTTAAATGGGGGGCCCTACGAGCAGTACTTC
few	TRBJ2-3	TRBV12-3/TRBV12-4	-	CASSLVPSRYTQYF	TGTGCCAGCAGTTTGGTTCCTAGCCGATATACGCAGTATTTT
-	TRBJ2-3	TRBV18	-	CASSPMIAGDADTQYF	TGTGCCAGCTCACCAATGATTGCCGGTGATGCAGATACGCAGTATTTT
-	TRBJ2-1	TRBV5-6	TRBD1	CASSWAGTGHNEQFF	TGTGCCAGCAGCTGGGCCGGGACAGGTCACAATGAGCAGTTCTTC
-	TRBJ2-1	TRBV7-8	-	CASSLRLAKGNEQFF	TGTGCCAGCAGCTTACGGCTAGCGAAGGGTAATGAGCAGTTCTTC
few	TRBJ1-1	TRBV5-1	-	CASSLASIQVNTEAFF	TGCGCCAGCAGCTTGGCCTCGATACAGGTGAACACTGAAGCTTTCTTT
few	TRBJ1-5	TRBV12-3/TRBV12-4	-	CASSLGRVSNQPQHF	TGTGCCAGCAGTTTAGGCAGGGTGAGCAATCAGCCCCAGCATTTT
-	TRBJ2-3	TRBV6-6	TRBD2	CASSLTSGKVDAQYF	TGTGCCAGCAGTTTGACTAGCGGGAAGGTAGATGCGCAGTATTTT
-	TRBJ2-3	TRBV29-1	TRBD1	CSSTGGAGTDTQYF	TGCAGCTCAACAGGGGGCGCGGGCACAGATACGCAGTATTTT
-	TRBJ2-1	TRBV12-3/TRBV12-4	TRBD2	CASYSGTSFSNEQFF	TGTGCCAGTTACTCCGGGACTAGTTTTTCCAATGAGCAGTTCTTC
-	TRBJ2-3	TRBV5-6	TRBD2	CASSSLGLAEITDTQYF	TGTGCCAGCAGCTCCCTCGGACTAGCAGAGATCACAGATACGCAGTATTTT
-	TRBJ2-7	TRBV11-2	TRBD1	CASSLVLQGASNEQYF	TGTGCCAGCAGCTTAGTGTTGCAGGGGGCATCCAACGAGCAGTACTTC
few	TRBJ2-7	TRBV5-1	TRBD1	CASSWETGRYCEQYF	TGCGCCAGCAGCTGGGAGACAGGGCGTTACTGCGAGCAGTACTTC
few	TRBJ2-1	TRBV4-3	-	CASSQDPAGSSYNEQFF	TGCGCCAGCAGCCAAGATCCCGCGGGTAGCTCCTACAATGAGCAGTTCTTC
-	TRBJ2-3	TRBV7-8	-	CASSLLGQGRLTDTQYF	TGTGCCAGCAGCTTACTGGGCCAGGGGCGACTCACAGATACGCAGTATTTT
few	TRBJ2-7	TRBV13	-	CASSSRRTYEQYF	TGTGCCAGCAGCTCCAGGAGGACCTACGAGCAGTACTTC
few	TRBJ2-1	TRBV7-7	TRBD1	CASSLETTGYYNEQFF	TGTGCCAGCAGCTTGGAGACGACAGGGTACTACAATGAGCAGTTCTTC
-	TRBJ2-5	TRBV11-2	TRBD2	CASSLVGTSGGAIETQYF	TGTGCCAGCAGCTTAGTAGGGACTAGCGGGGGGGCGATCGAGACCCAGTACTTC
few	TRBJ2-2	TRBV7-8	-	CASSYNRVGTGELFF	TGTGCCAGCAGCTACAACAGGGTTGGCACCGGGGAGCTGTTTTTT
-	TRBJ2-2	TRBV29-1	TRBD2	CSVGAGAGGELFF	TGCAGCGTTGGAGCGGGGGCCGGCGGGGAGCTGTTTTTT
-	TRBJ1-1	TRBV5-1	-	CASSQWSTSNTEAFF	TGCGCCAGCAGCCAGTGGTCAACGTCGAACACTGAAGCTTTCTTT
few	TRBJ2-1	TRBV24-1	TRBD1	CATSEGGRLPYNEQFF	TGTGCCACCAGTGAAGGGGGCCGGCTGCCCTACAATGAGCAGTTCTTC
-	TRBJ2-1	TRBV24-1	TRBD1	CATSDLRRQGSF	TGTGCCACCAGTGATTTGAGACGACAGGGCTCCTTC
few	TRBJ2-7	TRBV5-1	TRBD2	CASSRGGASYEQYF	TGCGCCAGCAGCCGGGGAGGGGCAAGCTACGAGCAGTACTTC
few	TRBJ2-3	TRBV15	TRBD2	CATALAGSADTQYF	TGTGCCACCGCTCTAGCGGGCAGCGCAGATACGCAGTATTTT
few	TRBJ1-5	TRBV2	TRBD1	CASSPRGQGILGNQPQHF	TGTGCCAGCAGTCCCCGGGGACAGGGAATCTTGGGCAATCAGCCCCAGCATTTT
-	TRBJ1-2	TRBV12-3/TRBV12-4	-	CASSPLSVGGYTF	TGTGCCAGCAGTCCCCTCTCGGTCGGGGGCTACACCTTC
-	TRBJ2-3	TRBV5-1	-	CASTRVPTADTQYF	TGCGCCAGCACCCGAGTCCCGACGGCAGATACGCAGTATTTT
many	TRBJ1-2	TRBV5-1	-	CASSLDGVYGYTF	TGTGCCAGCAGCTTAGATGGGGTCTATGGCTACACCTTC
many	TRBJ2-1	TRBV4-2	-	CASSRRTGSYNEQFF	TGTGCCAGCAGCCGACGAACAGGATCCTACAATGAGCAGTTCTTC
-	TRBJ1-4	TRBV12-3/TRBV12-4	-	CAGSMRQLNEKLFF	TGTGCCGGCAGTATGAGACAGCTTAATGAAAAACTGTTTTTT